The sequence of this T cell receptor (beta chain) was determined in a study of cytomegalovirus exposure and HLA in healthy donors. About the research overall: Previous work identified 120 million or so unique TCR beta sequences from around 200 million T cells.

With V trimmed by 7 bases and J by 5 bases, 13 bases remained unmatched. Looked up from germline, CDR1 is MNHNY and CDR2 is SVGAGI (reference sequence). There are 16 residues in the CDR3. General study points: In a later analysis, HLA-associated TCR beta chains were more clonally expanded than equally common others.

Worth noting for this clone: Its antigen is unidentified.

PCR employed 60 Vbeta and 13 Jbeta primers. Only in-frame clones appear in the TCRdb table, and some are missing; sequencing was by immunoSEQ multiplex PCR. The sample carries some 190,000 clones, 77% recorded once. The clonotype comes from a woman aged 25 to 45 in good health and CMV-seropositive. The chain uses TRBV6-6 and TRBJ2-1; TRBD1 matches at 8 bases. The sequencing input was PBMCs. The CDR3 sequence: CASISPPGTGDNEQFF. The CDR3 DNA follows: TGTGCCAGCATATCACCCCCCGGGACAGGAGACAATGAGCAGTTCTTC.